Shown below are 20 T cell receptor beta chains from a single sample sequenced in a study of tumor and adjacent non-tumor tissue in lung cancer. The template was RNA from unsorted bulk tissue. More than 3 cm separated this lung sample from the edge of the tumor. The library came from three nested PCR rounds adapted from ARM-PCR protocols. TCRdb recomputed calls from the multiplex PCR reads with MiXCR, one row per CDR3 protein. In the table there are approximately 47,000 distinct CDR3 sequences, around 67% of which are singletons. Material for sequencing was distant non-tumor lung tissue. These TCRs come from a woman in her 70s with non-small cell lung cancer.

This clonotype was observed a few times. This chain connects TRBV28 to TRBJ1-1; possibly TRBD1 for D (5 bases). V was clipped by 5 bases and J by 3 bases, with 13 bases between them. Germline V gene lookup returns CDR1 MDHEN and CDR2 SYDVKM. The CDR3 consists of 14 residues. This chain's CDR3 is CASSPGGFDTEAFF. The DNA of the CDR3 is TGTGCCAGCAGTCCCGGGGGGTTTGACACTGAAGCTTTCTTT.

This chain links TRBV6-5 with TRBJ1-2; tentatively, D is TRBD1 (5 bases). This CDR3 comprises 13 residues. V was cut by 0 bases and J by 8 bases, with 10 bases left in between. Germline V gene lookup returns CDR1 MNHEY and CDR2 SVGAGI. The CDR3 region has the DNA TGTGCCAGCAGTTACTCCAGGGATGGGGGCTACACCTTC. Its translation: CASSYSRDGGYTF.

Remarks on this clonotype: As the CDR3 is not closed by the conserved phenylalanine or tryptophan, this likely results from a read error. The V and J genes are TRBV5-4 and TRBJ2-1; no reliable D call. The CDR3 contains 11 residues. CDR1 and CDR2 from the germline V gene are SGHNT and YYREEE (reference sequence). CDR3 region: CVSSLVSEQFI. The CDR3 coding sequence is TGTGTCAGCAGCTTGGTCAGTGAGCAGTTCATC.

Note on this clonotype: One junction end disagrees with the germline gene, perhaps due to a read error. The chain employs TRBV29-1 and TRBJ2-7; D unresolved. This CDR3 is built from 14 residues. Germline CDR1 and CDR2: SQVTM and ANQGSEA. The CDR3 region is CSASKKASSYEQYF. The DNA of the CDR3 is TGCAGCGCCTCAAAAAAGGCCTCCTCCTACGAACAGTACTTC.

Comment on this clonotype: A read error may produce the germline difference seen at one junction end. V is TRBV4-1 and J is TRBJ1-1, with D possibly being TRBD1 (5 bases). This CDR3 region has 16 residues. Looked up from germline, CDR1 is MGHRA and CDR2 is YSYEKL. As DNA, the CDR3 is TGCGCCAGCAGCCAAGTGGGTCAGGGTGTTGACACTGATGCTTCCTTT. As protein: CASSQVGQGVDTDASF.

On this clonotype itself: An end of the junction differs from the germline gene, which may be a read error. The V and J genes are TRBV29-1 and TRBJ1-1, with D perhaps matching TRBD1 (5 bases). The CDR3 runs to 12 residues. Germline CDR1 SQVTM, CDR2 ANQGSEA. The CDR3 nucleotides read TGCAGCGTTAAAGAGGGGCCATATGAAGCTTACTTT. Its translation is CSVKEGPYEAYF.

This clonotype was seen repeatedly, ten times or more. The CDR3 nucleotides read TGCAGTGCTGGCGTGGGGGGTCTCATATCATGGCCCCAGCATTTT. It codes for CSAGVGGLISWPQHF. The rearrangement links TRBV20-1 to TRBJ1-5; perhaps TRBD1 as D (5 bases). CDR1 and CDR2 (germline): DFQATT, SNEGSKA (reference sequence). V lost 5 bases, J lost 9 bases, and 23 bases lay in between. The CDR3 totals 15 residues.

In this sample, this clonotype turned up many times. This chain uses TRBV29-1 with TRBJ2-1; 8 bases agree with TRBD2. Unmatched junction bases numbered 4, after V lost 5 bases and J lost 1 base. The CDR3 is made up of 14 amino acids. Germline V gene lookup returns CDR1 SQVTM and CDR2 ANQGSEA. The CDR3 DNA sequence: TGCAGCGTTCCCATAGCGGGATCCTACAATGAGCAGTTCTTC. This encodes CSVPIAGSYNEQFF.

Details on this clonotype: A read error may produce the germline difference seen at one junction end. The chain is built from TRBV18 and TRBJ1-2; a possible D gene is TRBD1 (6 bases). Germline V lookup: CDR1 KGHSH, CDR2 LQKENI. The CDR3 is 15 residues long. Here the CDR3 DNA reads TGTGCCAGCTCACCAGCCGGGACAAGGGGCTATAGCTACACCTTC. This encodes CASSPAGTRGYSYTF.

Of note for this clonotype: The junction differs from germline at one of its ends, possibly a read error. CDR3 region: CASSLGPGGGYEPYF. For the CDR3, the DNA is TGCGCCAGCAGTTTGGGTCCAGGGGGCGGCTACGAGCCGTACTTC. V is TRBV5-1 and J is TRBJ2-7; 8 bases agree with TRBD1. Germline lookup yields CDR1 SGHRS and CDR2 YFSETQ. This CDR3 region has 15 residues.

The chain employs TRBV30 and TRBJ2-7; a weak D match, TRBD1 (6 bases). The CDR3 totals 14 residues. The ends were cut back, 2 bases at V and 8 bases at J, with 19 bases in the middle. Looked up from germline, CDR1 is GTSNPN and CDR2 is SVGIG (reference sequence). CDR3 protein: CAWSRGGSGEKQYF. The DNA of the CDR3 is TGTGCCTGGAGTCGAGGGGGTTCCGGTGAGAAGCAGTACTTC.

Of note for this clonotype: Possible read error: a much larger clone is one base away. This chain connects TRBV6-5 to TRBJ1-1, with D hard to call. The CDR3 is made up of 13 amino acids. Germline-derived CDR1 and CDR2 are MNHEY and SVGAGI. The CDR3 reads CANSSSSRQKAFF. CDR3 nucleotide sequence: TGTGCCAACAGTTCTAGCAGCCGCCAAAAAGCTTTCTTT.

This clonotype was seen repeatedly, ten times or more. The chain is built from TRBV12-3 or TRBV12-4 and TRBJ1-1; D gene ambiguous. The CDR3 runs 12 residues. Trimming removed 3 bases from V and 7 bases from J, with 9 bases in between. The CDR3: CASSFDMGEAFF. In nucleotides, the CDR3 is TGTGCCAGCAGTTTTGATATGGGTGAAGCTTTCTTT.

This clonotype was recorded once. The junction shows a germline mismatch at one end, possibly a read error. The J gene is TRBJ2-7, the V gene TRBV4-2; 8 nucleotides agree with TRBD2. CDR1 LGHNA and CDR2 YNFKEQ come from the germline V gene. The CDR3 is made up of 20 amino acids. The CDR3 DNA reads TGTGCCAACAGCCAAGATATAGCGGGACTAGGTTCCACAAACTCCTACGAGCAATACTTC. It is translated as CANSQDIAGLGSTNSYEQYF.

This clonotype was picked up many times. CDR3 sequence reads: CASSPLTVPNEKLFF. CDR3 sequence (DNA): TGTGCCAGCAGCCCCCTGACAGTTCCCAATGAAAAACTGTTTTTT. This chain links TRBV4-2 with TRBJ1-4; a weak D match, TRBD1 (5 bases). In germline, CDR1 is LGHNA, CDR2 YNFKEQ. Trimming shortened V by 4 bases and J by 5 bases, and 14 bases separated the two germline ends. The length of the CDR3 is 15 residues.

In regard to this clonotype: As the CDR3 is not closed by the conserved phenylalanine or tryptophan, this likely results from a read error. DNA of the CDR3: TGTGCCACCAGTGACAACACACGGTCCTACAATAAGCAGTTCTCC. Translation gives CATSDNTRSYNKQFS. The genes are TRBV24-1 and TRBJ2-1; D gene unclear. The CDR3 is 15 residues long. Germline V lookup: CDR1 KGHDR, CDR2 SFDVKD.

Comments on this clonotype: The junction departs from the called germline gene at one end, perhaps through a read error. This rearrangement joins TRBV28 to TRBJ1-2; D is possibly TRBD1 (5 bases). The germline V gene has CDR1 MDHEN and CDR2 SYDVKM. The CDR3 contains 12 residues. The CDR3 bases are TGTGCCAGCAGGGGCGACAGCTATGGCTGCACCTTC. It specifies CASRGDSYGCTF.

The chain uses TRBV4-2 and TRBJ2-1, with a possible D match to TRBD2 (6 bases). The germline V gene encodes CDR1 LGHNA and CDR2 YNFKEQ. This CDR3 has 14 residues. V was clipped by 6 bases and J by 15 bases, with 24 bases between them. In DNA form, the CDR3 reads TGTGCCAGCAGTCGAGAAACGGGGCGGGACCCAGGGTTCTTC. This encodes CASSRETGRDPGFF.

In regard to this clonotype: The junction does not match germline at one end; this may be a read error. The rearrangement links TRBV5-1 to TRBJ2-1, with 9 bases aligning to TRBD2. Per the germline V gene, CDR1 is SGHRS and CDR2 is YFSETQ. CDR3 length equals 13 residues. The CDR3 region has the DNA TGCCCCAGCAGCTTAGCGGGGGACAATGAGCAGTTCTTC. It encodes CPSSLAGDNEQFF.

This clonotype occurred a few times. Sequence at one end of the junction differs from germline and may be a read error. V gene TRBV6-5 combines with J gene TRBJ2-7; D gene ambiguous. The germline V gene has CDR1 MNHEY and CDR2 SVGAGI. The CDR3 length is 11 residues. CDR3 sequence reads: CASCYSRKQYF. The CDR3 nucleotides read TGTGCCAGCTGTTACTCTCGTAAGCAATACTTC.